This T cell receptor beta chain was observed in a study of blood T cells in healthy people across ages. Overall study findings and caveats: Bulk PBMC profiling left naive and antigen-experienced comparisons inconclusive. Whereas aged donors had fewer naive CD4+ cells, long-lived donors had more of them and higher diversity.

Germline V lookup: CDR1 SEHNR, CDR2 FQNEAQ (reference sequence). The CDR3 contains 16 residues. PCR was performed a second time for about 6 to 12 cycles using a sample-barcoded 5' primer and a J-beta primer mix. TCRdb fed the 5' RACE reads into MiXCR, producing one record per CDR3 protein. The sample has 1.5 million to 2 million distinct CDR3 sequences; just under 50% are singletons. Donors ranged from about 6 to 90 years old and were healthy Caucasians in Russia. On this clonotype itself: Its antigen is not identified. Germline is not matched at one junction end, which may reflect a read error.

The material sequenced was blood. V usage is TRBV7-9 and J usage is TRBJ1-1; no clear D. This receptor was obtained from a woman aged 40 to 50 in good health. The CDR3 DNA follows: TGTTCCAGCAGCCCACCCTTGGGTGAAATGAACACTGAAGCTTTCTTT. Translating it yields CSSSPPLGEMNTEAFF.